The 14 T cell receptor beta chains reported below all come from one sample, sequenced in a study of graft-versus-host responses after intestinal transplantation. The table came from immunoSEQ multiplex PCR; TCRdb's copy has only in-frame clones and leaves some out. The sample carries about 41,000 clones, around 96% recorded once. Which antigens these TCRs recognize remains unknown. Sequencing was performed on unstimulated CD8+ T cells sorted from spleen or lymph node cells, taken before transplant. All receptors come from a human donor who was the organ donor for an intestinal transplant.

The CDR3 is CATSPRVGQPQHF. The CDR3 DNA reads as TGTGCCACCAGCCCGCGAGTTGGTCAGCCCCAGCATTTT. V gene TRBV15 combines with J gene TRBJ1-5; the D is unclear. Germline V gene sequence: CDR1 LNHNV, CDR2 YYDKDF (reference sequence). V shed 5 bases and J shed 6 bases, with 11 bases lying between them. This CDR3 region has 13 residues.

The count of this clone is one. The V call is TRBV19, the J call TRBJ1-5; 8 bases align to TRBD1. This CDR3 spans 18 amino acids. After removal of 5 bases from V and 1 base from J, the junction contained 13 bases not matched to a gene. From germline, CDR1 is LNHDA and CDR2 SQIVND (reference sequence). The CDR3 region is CASSFTLGQGTSNQPQHF. For the CDR3, the DNA is TGTGCCAGTAGTTTCACCTTAGGACAGGGCACGAGCAATCAGCCCCAGCATTTT.

The rearrangement uses TRBV19 and TRBJ1-1; D remains unclear. The CDR3 covers 12 residues. Germline CDR1 and CDR2: LNHDA and SQIVND (reference sequence). The V end was cut by 7 bases, the J end by 4 bases, with 10 bases between. This CDR3 reads CASMGGGTEAFF. Here the CDR3 DNA reads TGTGCCAGTATGGGCGGTGGCACTGAAGCTTTCTTT.

The V and J genes are TRBV7-9 and TRBJ2-7; D gene unclear. V lost 2 bases, J lost 2 bases, and 4 bases lay in between. The CDR3 covers 12 residues. Germline V gene data show CDR1 as SEHNR and CDR2 as FQNEAQ (reference sequence). The CDR3 reads CASSLFPYEQYF. In DNA, the CDR3 is TGTGCCAGCAGCTTATTCCCCTACGAGCAGTACTTC. The full variable domain, its missing parts supplied by reference TRBV7-9 and TRBJ2-7, is DTGVSQNPRHKITKRGQNVTFRCDPISEHNRLYWYRQTLGQGPEFLTYFQNEAQLEKSRLLSDRFSAERPKGSFSTLEIQRTEQGDSAMYLCASSLFPYEQYFGPGTRLTVT.

V usage is TRBV27 and J usage is TRBJ2-2; 10 positions match TRBD2. Germline values: CDR1 MNHEY, CDR2 SMNVEV (reference sequence). CDR3 length equals 15 residues. V was pared by 2 bases and J by 4 bases, with 1 base of the junction left unmatched. In DNA, the CDR3 is TGTGCCAGCAGTTTAAGCGGGGGGGCCACCGGGGAGCTGTTTTTT. Amino acids: CASSLSGGATGELFF.

V gene TRBV12-5 combines with J gene TRBJ2-5; D possibly corresponds to TRBD2 (6 bases). This CDR3 has 19 amino acids. Germline lookup yields CDR1 LGHNT and CDR2 FRNRAP. V gave up 0 bases and J gave up 1 base, with 21 bases separating them. In DNA, the CDR3 is TGTGCTAGTGGTTTGGTACTTAGAGGAGGGAAACTTGTCCAAGAGACCCAGTACTTC. Translation gives CASGLVLRGGKLVQETQYF.

This chain joins TRBV5-4 and TRBJ2-7; TRBD2 is a possible D gene (6 bases). V was shortened by 9 bases and J by 3 bases, with 16 bases between the two germline ends. The CDR3 is made up of 13 amino acids. Germline lookup yields CDR1 SGHNT and CDR2 YYREEE (reference sequence). CDR3 sequence reads: CATRIAESYEQYF. DNA for the CDR3: TGTGCCACCAGGATAGCGGAGAGCTACGAGCAGTACTTC.

V is TRBV5-1 and J is TRBJ2-1, with no clear D. Germline V gene sequence: CDR1 SGHRS, CDR2 YFSETQ. The CDR3 has 12 residues. V lost 2 bases and J 4 bases, leaving 4 bases between the germline ends. This chain's CDR3 is CASSLPYNEQFF. CDR3 sequence (DNA): TGCGCCAGCAGCTTACCTTACAATGAGCAGTTCTTC.

This chain links TRBV7-6 with TRBJ1-2; TRBD1 might be the D (5 bases). Germline V gene data show CDR1 as SGHVS and CDR2 as FNYEAQ. The V end lost 5 bases, the J end lost 0 bases, and 16 bases lay between the germline ends. The CDR3 contains 16 residues. CDR3 residues: CASSPTPRQPNYGYTF. The DNA of the CDR3 is TGTGCCAGCAGCCCCACACCGAGACAGCCTAACTATGGCTACACCTTC. Variable domain in full (rest from reference TRBV7-6 and TRBJ1-2): GAGVSQSPRYKVTKRGQDVALRCDPISGHVSLYWYRQALGQGPEFLTYFNYEAQQDKSGLPNDRFSAERPEGSISTLTIQRTEQRDSAMYRCASSPTPRQPNYGYTFGSGTRLTVV.

The chain carries TRBV18 and TRBJ1-2; no definite D call. The CDR3 is 13 residues long. The V gene's germline CDR1 is KGHSH and CDR2 LQKENI. Trimming shortened V by 5 bases and J by 8 bases, and 15 bases separated the two germline ends. The CDR3 nucleotides read TGTGCCAGCTCAGCAGGCGGGGTCCAGGGCTACACCTTC. Its translation is CASSAGGVQGYTF.

This sequence joins TRBV6-5 and TRBJ2-3; D is ambiguous. V dropped 2 bases and J dropped 6 bases, with 9 bases sitting between them. CDR1 and CDR2 (germline): MNHEY, SVGAGI. The CDR3 is 13 residues long. CDR3 in amino acids: CASSYTAIDTQYF. CDR3 bases: TGTGCCAGCAGTTACACGGCTATCGATACGCAGTATTTT.

This chain joins TRBV9 and TRBJ1-6; D remains ambiguous. This CDR3 is built from 12 residues. The V and J ends lost 4 bases and 7 bases respectively, with 6 bases between them. Germline V gene lookup returns CDR1 SGDLS and CDR2 YYNGEE. The CDR3 DNA reads TGTGCCAGCAGCAAGACCAATTCACCCCTCCACTTT. Translating it yields CASSKTNSPLHF.

V and J are TRBV5-4 and TRBJ2-5; possible D gene TRBD2, 6 bases. Germline V gene sequence: CDR1 SGHNT, CDR2 YYREEE (reference sequence). V lost 4 bases to trimming and J lost 6 bases, with 16 bases between them. The CDR3 extends over 14 amino acids. The CDR3 nucleotides read TGTGCCAGCAGCGCCTATACAGGCGGGAAGACCCAGTACTTC. Protein product: CASSAYTGGKTQYF. The variable domain in full, with the rest retrieved from reference TRBV5-4 and TRBJ2-5, is ETGVTQSPTHLIKTRGQQVTLRCSSQSGHNTVSWYQQALGQGPQFIFQYYREEENGRGNFPPRFSGLQFPNYSSELNVNALELDDSALYLCASSAYTGGKTQYFGPGTRLLVL.

V and J are TRBV21-1 and TRBJ1-2. TRBV21-1 is labeled a pseudogene. The CDR3 consists of 12 residues. The CDR3 nucleotides read TGTGCCAGCAGCAAAGCTTACTATGGCTACACCTTC. It yields the protein CASSKAYYGYTF.